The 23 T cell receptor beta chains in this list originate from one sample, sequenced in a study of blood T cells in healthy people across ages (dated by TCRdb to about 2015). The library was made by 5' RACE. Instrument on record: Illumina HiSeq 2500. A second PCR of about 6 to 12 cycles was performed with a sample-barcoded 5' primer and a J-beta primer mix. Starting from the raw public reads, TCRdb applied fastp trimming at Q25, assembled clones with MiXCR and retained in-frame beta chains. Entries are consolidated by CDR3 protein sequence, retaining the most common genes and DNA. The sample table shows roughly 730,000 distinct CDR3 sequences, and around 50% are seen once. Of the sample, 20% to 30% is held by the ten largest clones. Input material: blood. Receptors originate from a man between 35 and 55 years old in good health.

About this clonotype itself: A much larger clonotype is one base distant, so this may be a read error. The CDR3 nucleotides are TGTGCCAGCACCCAATACAATGAGCAGTTCTTC. Translation: CASTQYNEQFF. The chain links TRBV6-1 to TRBJ2-1, with D hard to call. V was cut by 7 bases and J by 4 bases, with 5 bases left in between. This CDR3 is 11 amino acids long. Germline V gene data show CDR1 as MNHNS and CDR2 as SASEGT.

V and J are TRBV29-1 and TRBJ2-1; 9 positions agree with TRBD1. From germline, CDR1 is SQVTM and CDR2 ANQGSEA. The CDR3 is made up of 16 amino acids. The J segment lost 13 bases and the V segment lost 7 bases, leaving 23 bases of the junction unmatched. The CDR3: CSADPGQGGPLFHQFF. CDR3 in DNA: TGCAGCGCCGATCCGGGACAGGGAGGTCCGTTGTTTCACCAGTTCTTC.

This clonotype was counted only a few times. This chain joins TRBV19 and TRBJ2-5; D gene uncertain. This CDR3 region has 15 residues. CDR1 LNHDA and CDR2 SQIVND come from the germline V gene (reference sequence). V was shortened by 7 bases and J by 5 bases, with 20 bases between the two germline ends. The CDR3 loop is CASTNSRAPWETQYF. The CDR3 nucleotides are TGTGCCAGTACCAACTCAAGGGCCCCTTGGGAGACCCAGTACTTC. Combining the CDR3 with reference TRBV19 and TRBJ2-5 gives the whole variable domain DGGITQSPKYLFRKEGQNVTLSCEQNLNHDAMYWYRQDPGQGLRLIYYSQIVNDFQKGDIAEGYSVSREKKESFPLTVTSAQKNPTAFYLCASTNSRAPWETQYFGPGTRLLVL.

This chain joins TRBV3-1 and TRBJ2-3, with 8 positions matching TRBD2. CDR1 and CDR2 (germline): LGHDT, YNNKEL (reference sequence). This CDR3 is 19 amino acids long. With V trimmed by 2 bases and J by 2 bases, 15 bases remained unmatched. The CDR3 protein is CASSQQALAVGRHTDTQYF. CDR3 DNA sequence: TGTGCCAGCAGCCAACAGGCACTAGCGGTCGGCAGGCACACAGATACGCAGTATTTT.

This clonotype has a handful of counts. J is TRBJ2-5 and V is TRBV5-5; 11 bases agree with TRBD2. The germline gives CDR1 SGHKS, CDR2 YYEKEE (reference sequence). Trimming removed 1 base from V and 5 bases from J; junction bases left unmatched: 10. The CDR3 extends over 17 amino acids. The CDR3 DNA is TGTGCCAGCAGCTTGATCGTAGCGGGAGGGCCGGGGGAGACCCAGTACTTC. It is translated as CASSLIVAGGPGETQYF.

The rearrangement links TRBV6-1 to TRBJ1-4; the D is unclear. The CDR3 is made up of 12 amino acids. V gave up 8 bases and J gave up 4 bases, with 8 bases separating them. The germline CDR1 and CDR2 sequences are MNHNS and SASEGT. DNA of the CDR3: TGTGCCAGCGGGCGGCTTAATGAAAAACTGTTTTTT. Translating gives CASGRLNEKLFF.

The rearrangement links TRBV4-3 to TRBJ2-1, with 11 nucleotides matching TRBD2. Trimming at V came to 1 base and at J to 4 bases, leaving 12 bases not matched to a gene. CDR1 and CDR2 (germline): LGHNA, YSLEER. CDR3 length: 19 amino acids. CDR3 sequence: CASSQGFTWTSGQYNEQFF. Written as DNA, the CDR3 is TGCGCCAGCAGCCAAGGGTTTACTTGGACTAGCGGGCAATACAATGAGCAGTTCTTC.

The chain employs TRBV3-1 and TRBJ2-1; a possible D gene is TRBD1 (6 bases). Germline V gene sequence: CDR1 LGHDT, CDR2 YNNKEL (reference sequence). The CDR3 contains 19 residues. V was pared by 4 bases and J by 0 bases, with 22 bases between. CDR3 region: CASSPLGAGLISSYNEQFF. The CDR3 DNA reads TGTGCCAGCAGCCCTCTGGGGGCAGGGCTAATTAGCTCCTACAATGAGCAGTTCTTC.

CDR3 in amino acids: CASSLTAIANYGYTF. The CDR3 DNA sequence: TGTGCCAGCAGCCTTACCGCGATAGCTAACTATGGCTACACCTTC. The chain recombines TRBV9 with TRBJ1-2; the D is unclear. This CDR3 is 15 amino acids long. Trimming left V 4 bases short and J 0 bases short, with 13 bases between. Germline V gene sequence: CDR1 SGDLS, CDR2 YYNGEE.

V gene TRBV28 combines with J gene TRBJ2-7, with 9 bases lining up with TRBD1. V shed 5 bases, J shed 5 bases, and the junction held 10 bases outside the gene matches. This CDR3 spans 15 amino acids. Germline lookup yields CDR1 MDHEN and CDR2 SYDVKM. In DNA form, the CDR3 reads TGTGCCAGCAGTGCACCGGGACAGGGCGTCCACGAGCAGTACTTC. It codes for CASSAPGQGVHEQYF.

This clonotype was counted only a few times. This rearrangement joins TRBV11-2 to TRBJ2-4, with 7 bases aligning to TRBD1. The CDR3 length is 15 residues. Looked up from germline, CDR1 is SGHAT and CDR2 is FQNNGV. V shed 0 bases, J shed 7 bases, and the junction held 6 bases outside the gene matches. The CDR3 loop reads CASSLDPSRGNIQYF. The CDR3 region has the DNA TGTGCCAGCAGCTTAGATCCATCCAGGGGGAACATTCAGTACTTC.

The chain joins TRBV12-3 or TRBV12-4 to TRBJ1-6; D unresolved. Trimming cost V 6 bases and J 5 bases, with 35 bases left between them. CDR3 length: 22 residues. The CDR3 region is CASRTGSLGSGILSYHNSPLHF. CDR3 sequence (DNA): TGTGCCAGCAGGACCGGATCGTTGGGGAGCGGGATCCTGTCCTATCATAATTCACCCCTCCACTTT.

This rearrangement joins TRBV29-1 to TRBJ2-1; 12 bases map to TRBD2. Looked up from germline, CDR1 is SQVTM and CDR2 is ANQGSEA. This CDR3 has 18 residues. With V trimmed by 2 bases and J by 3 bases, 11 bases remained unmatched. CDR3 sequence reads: CSVEQASGRAKRYNEQFF. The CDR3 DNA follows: TGCAGCGTTGAACAGGCTAGCGGGAGGGCGAAACGCTACAATGAGCAGTTCTTC.

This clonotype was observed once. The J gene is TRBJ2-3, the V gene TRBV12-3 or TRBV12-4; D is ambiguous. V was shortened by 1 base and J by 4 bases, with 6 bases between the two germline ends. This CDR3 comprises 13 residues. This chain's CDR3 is CASSLVRADTQYF. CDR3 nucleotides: TGTGCCAGCAGTTTAGTTCGGGCAGATACGCAGTATTTT.

The CDR3 nucleotides read TGTGCCAGCAGTTCGGACAGGGGAGACCAGTACTTC. Encoded protein: CASSSDRGDQYF. The rearrangement links TRBV12-3 or TRBV12-4 to TRBJ2-7, with 9 bases lining up with TRBD1. The CDR3 is 12 residues long. V trimming: 4 bases; J trimming: 10 bases; junction bases outside the gene matches: 5.

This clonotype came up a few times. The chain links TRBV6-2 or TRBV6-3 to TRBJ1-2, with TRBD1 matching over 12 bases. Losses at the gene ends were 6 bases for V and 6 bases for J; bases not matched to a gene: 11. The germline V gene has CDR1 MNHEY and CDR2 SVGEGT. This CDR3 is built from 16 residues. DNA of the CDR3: TGTGCCAGCAGACGTGAACTCCGGGACAGGGGGCATGGCTACACCTTC. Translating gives CASRRELRDRGHGYTF.

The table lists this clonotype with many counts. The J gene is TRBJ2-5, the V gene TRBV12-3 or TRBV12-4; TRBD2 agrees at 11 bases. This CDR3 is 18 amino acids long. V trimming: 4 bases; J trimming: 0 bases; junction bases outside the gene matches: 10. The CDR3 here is CASSSTSGSLSYQETQYF. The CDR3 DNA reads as TGTGCCAGCAGTTCCACTAGCGGGAGCCTTTCGTACCAAGAGACCCAGTACTTC.

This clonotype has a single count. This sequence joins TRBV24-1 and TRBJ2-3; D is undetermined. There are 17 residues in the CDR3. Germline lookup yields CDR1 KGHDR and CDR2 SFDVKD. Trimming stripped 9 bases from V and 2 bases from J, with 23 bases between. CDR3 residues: CATDRRAVKNITDTQYF. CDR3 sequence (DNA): TGTGCCACCGATCGTAGGGCAGTGAAAAATATCACAGATACGCAGTATTTT.

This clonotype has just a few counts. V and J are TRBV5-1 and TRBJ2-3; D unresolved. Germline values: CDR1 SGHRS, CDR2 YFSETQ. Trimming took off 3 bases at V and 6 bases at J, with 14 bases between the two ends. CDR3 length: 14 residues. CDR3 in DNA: TGCGCCAGCAGCTCCCGTGTGTCGGGCGATACGCAGTATTTT. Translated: CASSSRVSGDTQYF.

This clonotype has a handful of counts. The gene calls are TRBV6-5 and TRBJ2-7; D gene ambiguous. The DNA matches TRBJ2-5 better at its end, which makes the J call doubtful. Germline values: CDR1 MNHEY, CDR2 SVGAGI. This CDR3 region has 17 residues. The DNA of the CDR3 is TGTGCCAGCAGTTACCGGTCGGACGGACGGGCCTATGAGACCCAGTACTTC. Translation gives CASSYRSDGRAYETQYF.

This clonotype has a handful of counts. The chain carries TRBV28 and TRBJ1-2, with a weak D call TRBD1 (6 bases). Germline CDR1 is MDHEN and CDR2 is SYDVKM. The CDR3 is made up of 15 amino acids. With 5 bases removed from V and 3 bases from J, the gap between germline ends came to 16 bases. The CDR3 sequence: CASSSSGGLYYGYTF. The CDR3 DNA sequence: TGTGCCAGCAGTAGCTCGGGGGGGCTATACTATGGCTACACCTTC.

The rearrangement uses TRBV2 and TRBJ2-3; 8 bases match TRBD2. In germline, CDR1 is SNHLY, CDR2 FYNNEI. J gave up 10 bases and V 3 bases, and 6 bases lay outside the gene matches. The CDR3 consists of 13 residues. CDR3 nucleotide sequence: TGTGCCAGCAGTGATGGACTAGCAGGAGCGCAGTATTTT. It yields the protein CASSDGLAGAQYF.

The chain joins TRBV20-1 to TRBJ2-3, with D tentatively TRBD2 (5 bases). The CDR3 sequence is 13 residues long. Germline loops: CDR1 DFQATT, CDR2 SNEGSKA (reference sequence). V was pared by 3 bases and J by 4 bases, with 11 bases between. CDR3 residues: CSASTRAPDTQYF. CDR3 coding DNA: TGCAGTGCTAGTACGCGGGCCCCAGATACGCAGTATTTT.